This TCR beta chain originates from a study of shared T cell receptors in the human thymus. Clones were read by immunoSEQ multiplex PCR, and TCRdb kept only the in-frame ones, dropping some. There are approximately 660,000 clones in the sample; over 75% occur only once, and 0.0095% to 0.012% lies in the top ten. The CDR3 consists of 11 residues. CDR1 is GTSNPN, CDR2 SVGIG, per germline (reference sequence). The V gene lost 1 base and the J gene lost 6 bases, with 6 bases spanning the gap. This clone appeared a few times. The same data also contributed to another study, on human thymus T cells.

The sequencing input was thymocytes. The sequence came from a boy under two years old with a congenital heart defect. V is TRBV30 and J is TRBJ1-2, with no clear D. CDR3 loop: CAWSDQDGYTF. The CDR3 nucleotides are TGTGCCTGGAGTGATCAGGATGGCTACACCTTC.